In its sample, the clone carrying this T cell receptor (beta chain) was seen a few times. Its antigen remains unknown. The CDR3 extends over 15 amino acids. CDR1 is SGHTA and CDR2 is FQGNSA in the germline V gene. Between the trimmed V and J ends, which lost 1 base and 3 bases, there was a span of 11 bases. Time point defined: late sampling 161 to 241 days after vaccination in a few convalescent patients. Sample treatment: approximately 11-day PBMC culture with coronavirus spike peptide pools or control peptides (ViraFEST assay). With peptide pools, ViraFEST first expanded antigen-specific T cells and afterwards sequenced their TCRs. About 1.8 million PBMCs went into each well for culture with 10 IU/ml IL-2 and around 10 ug/ml peptide pools. These data come from a study of vaccination and CD4 T cells after COVID-19. An Oncomine TCR Beta short-read assay was used to sequence the DNA from cultured CD4+ T cells. TCRdb used MiXCR to reprocess the PCR reads, holding one entry per CDR3 protein. The table includes about 24,000 distinct CDR3 sequences, 42% detected once.

The study, taken as a whole, reports: There was no significant change from approximately 21 to 38 median reactive clonotypes.

The sequencing used CD4+ T cells from blood, cultured in vitro, collected about 7 months after SARS-CoV-2 vaccination. The chain couples TRBV7-2 to TRBJ2-3; TRBD1 might be the D (5 bases). The origin of this receptor is a human donor who had recovered from COVID-19. This CDR3 reads CASSLVPRDTDTQYF. The CDR3 nucleotides read TGTGCCAGCAGCTTAGTGCCCAGGGATACAGATACGCAGTATTTT.